This TCR beta chain originates from a study of patients and donors after allogeneic stem cell transplantation. The ends were cut back, 1 base at V and 4 bases at J, with 10 bases in the middle. The CDR3 runs 14 residues. Germline V CDR1 and CDR2: SGHRS, YFSETQ. TCRdb independently ran MiXCR on the RT-PCR reads; one entry per CDR3 protein. The data contain about 960,000 distinct CDR3 sequences, about a sixth of them seen just once; the ten biggest clones take up around 6%. The sequence came from a human donor who was either an allogeneic HSCT recipient or a stem cell or donor lymphocyte infusion donor (not recorded which). It is not recorded whose cells these are; they may come from a transplant donor. The V gene is TRBV5-1, the J gene TRBJ2-3; perhaps TRBD2 as D (5 bases). Sequenced material: blood, either unsorted or a sorted T cell fraction (not recorded which). CDR3 in amino acids: CASSLMRGSDTQYF. The CDR3 nucleotides read TGCGCCAGCAGCTTGATGCGAGGGTCAGATACGCAGTATTTT.